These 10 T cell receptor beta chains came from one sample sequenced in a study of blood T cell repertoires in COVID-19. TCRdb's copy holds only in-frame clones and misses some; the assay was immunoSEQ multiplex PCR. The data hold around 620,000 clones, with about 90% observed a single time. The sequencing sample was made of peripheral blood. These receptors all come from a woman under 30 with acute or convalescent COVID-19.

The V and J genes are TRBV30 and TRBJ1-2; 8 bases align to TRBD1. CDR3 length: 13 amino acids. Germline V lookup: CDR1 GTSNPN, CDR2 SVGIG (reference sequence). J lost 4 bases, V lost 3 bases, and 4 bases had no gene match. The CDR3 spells CAWSNRGGYGYTF. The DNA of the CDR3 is TGTGCCTGGAGCAACAGGGGGGGCTATGGCTACACCTTC.

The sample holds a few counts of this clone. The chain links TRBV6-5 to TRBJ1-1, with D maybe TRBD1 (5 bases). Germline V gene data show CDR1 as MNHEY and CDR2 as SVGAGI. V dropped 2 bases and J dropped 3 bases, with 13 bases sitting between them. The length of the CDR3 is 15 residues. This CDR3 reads CASSYPRGLHTEAFF. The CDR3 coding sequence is TGTGCCAGCAGTTACCCTAGGGGTTTGCACACTGAAGCTTTCTTT.

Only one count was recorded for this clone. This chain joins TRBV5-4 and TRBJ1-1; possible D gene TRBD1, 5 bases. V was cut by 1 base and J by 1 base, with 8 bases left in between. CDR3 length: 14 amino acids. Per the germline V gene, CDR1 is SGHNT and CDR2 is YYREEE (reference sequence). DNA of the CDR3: TGTGCCAGCAGCTTGAGGGGTCCGAACACTGAAGCTTTCTTT. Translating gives CASSLRGPNTEAFF.

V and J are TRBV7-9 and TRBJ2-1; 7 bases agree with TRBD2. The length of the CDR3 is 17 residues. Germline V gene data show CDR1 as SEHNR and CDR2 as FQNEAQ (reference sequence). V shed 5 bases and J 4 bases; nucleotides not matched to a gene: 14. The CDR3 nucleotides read TGTGCCAGCAGCCCCTCGTCGCAGCGGGGAACATACAATGAGCAGTTCTTC. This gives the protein CASSPSSQRGTYNEQFF. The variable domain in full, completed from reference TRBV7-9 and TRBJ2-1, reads DTGVSQNPRHKITKRGQNVTFRCDPISEHNRLYWYRQTLGQGPEFLTYFQNEAQLEKSRLLSDRFSAERPKGSFSTLEIQRTEQGDSAMYLCASSPSSQRGTYNEQFFGPGTRLTVL.

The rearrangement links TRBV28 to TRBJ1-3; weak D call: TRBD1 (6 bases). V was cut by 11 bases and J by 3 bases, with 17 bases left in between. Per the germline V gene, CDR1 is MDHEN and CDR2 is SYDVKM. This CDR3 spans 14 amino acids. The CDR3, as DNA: TGTGCCGGCACCGGGGGGGGCATTGGAAACACCATATATTTT. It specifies CAGTGGGIGNTIYF.

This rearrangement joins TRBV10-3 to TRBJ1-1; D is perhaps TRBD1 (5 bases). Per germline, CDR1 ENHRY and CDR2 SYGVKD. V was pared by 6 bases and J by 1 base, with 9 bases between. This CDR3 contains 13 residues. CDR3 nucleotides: TGTGCCATCAGCTCGGACAAGAACACTGAAGCTTTCTTT. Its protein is CAISSDKNTEAFF.

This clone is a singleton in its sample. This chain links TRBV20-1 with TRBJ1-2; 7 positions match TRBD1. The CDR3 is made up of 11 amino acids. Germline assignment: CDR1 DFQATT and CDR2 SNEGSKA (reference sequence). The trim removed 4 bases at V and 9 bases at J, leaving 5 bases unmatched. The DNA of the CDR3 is TGCAGTGCTAAGGAGGGGGCTAGCTACACCTTC. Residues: CSAKEGASYTF.

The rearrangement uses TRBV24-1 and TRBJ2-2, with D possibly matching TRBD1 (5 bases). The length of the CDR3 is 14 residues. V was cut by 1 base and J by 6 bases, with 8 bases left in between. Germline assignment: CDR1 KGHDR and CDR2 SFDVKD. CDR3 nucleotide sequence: TGTGCCACCAGTGATTTCAGGGAAGCCGGGGAGCTGTTTTTT. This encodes CATSDFREAGELFF.

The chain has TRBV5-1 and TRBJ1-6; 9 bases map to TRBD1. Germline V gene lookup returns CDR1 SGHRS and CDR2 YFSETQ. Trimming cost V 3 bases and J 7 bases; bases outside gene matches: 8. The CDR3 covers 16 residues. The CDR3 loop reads CASSSQAGQGNSPLHF. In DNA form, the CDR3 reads TGCGCCAGCAGCTCCCAGGCGGGACAGGGAAATTCACCCCTCCACTTT.

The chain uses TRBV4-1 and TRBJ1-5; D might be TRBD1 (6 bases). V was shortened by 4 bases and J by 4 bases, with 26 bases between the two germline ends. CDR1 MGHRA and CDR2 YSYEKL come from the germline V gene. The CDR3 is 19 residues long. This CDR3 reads CASSRADILQGIGNQPQHF. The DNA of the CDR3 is TGCGCCAGCAGCCGAGCGGACATATTACAGGGAATTGGGAATCAGCCCCAGCATTTT.